This paragraph covers one T cell receptor beta chain sequence. This specimen comes from a study of blood T cell repertoires in COVID-19. CDR3 size: 13 residues. V was cut by 4 bases and J by 5 bases, with 12 bases left in between. CDR1 and CDR2 from the germline V gene are SGHRS and YFSETQ. Allocation to cohorts depended on clinical history reported by the participants. Only in-frame clones appear in the TCRdb table, and some are missing; sequencing was by immunoSEQ multiplex PCR. The sample has around 250,000 clones; approximately 85% are singletons. The chain employs TRBV5-1 and TRBJ2-5, with a possible D match to TRBD1 (7 bases). This TCR derives from a woman aged 45-60 years who had recovered from COVID-19. Sequencing was carried out using PBMCs or T cells enriched from blood (not recorded which). CDR3 sequence reads: CASSQGGRETQYF. DNA for the CDR3: TGCGCCAGCAGCCAGGGGGGCCGGGAGACCCAGTACTTC.